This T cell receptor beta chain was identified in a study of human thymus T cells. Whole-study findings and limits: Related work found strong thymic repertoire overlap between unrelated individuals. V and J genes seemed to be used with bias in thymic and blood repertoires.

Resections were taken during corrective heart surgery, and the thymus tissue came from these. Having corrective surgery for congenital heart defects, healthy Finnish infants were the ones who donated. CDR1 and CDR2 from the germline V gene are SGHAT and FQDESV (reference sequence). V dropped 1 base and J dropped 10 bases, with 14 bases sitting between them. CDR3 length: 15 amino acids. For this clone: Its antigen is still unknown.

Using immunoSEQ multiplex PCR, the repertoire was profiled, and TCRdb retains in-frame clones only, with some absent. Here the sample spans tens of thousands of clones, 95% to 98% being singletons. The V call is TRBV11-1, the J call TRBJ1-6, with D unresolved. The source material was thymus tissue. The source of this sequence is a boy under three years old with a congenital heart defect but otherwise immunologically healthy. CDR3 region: CASSLGVAVSSPLHF. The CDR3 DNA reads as TGTGCCAGCAGCTTAGGAGTCGCGGTTAGCTCACCCCTCCACTTT. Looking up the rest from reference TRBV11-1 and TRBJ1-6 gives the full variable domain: EAEVAQSPRYKITEKSQAVAFWCDPISGHATLYWYRQILGQGPELLVQFQDESVVDDSQLPKDRFSAERLKGVDSTLKIQPAELGDSAMYLCASSLGVAVSSPLHFGNGTRLTVT.